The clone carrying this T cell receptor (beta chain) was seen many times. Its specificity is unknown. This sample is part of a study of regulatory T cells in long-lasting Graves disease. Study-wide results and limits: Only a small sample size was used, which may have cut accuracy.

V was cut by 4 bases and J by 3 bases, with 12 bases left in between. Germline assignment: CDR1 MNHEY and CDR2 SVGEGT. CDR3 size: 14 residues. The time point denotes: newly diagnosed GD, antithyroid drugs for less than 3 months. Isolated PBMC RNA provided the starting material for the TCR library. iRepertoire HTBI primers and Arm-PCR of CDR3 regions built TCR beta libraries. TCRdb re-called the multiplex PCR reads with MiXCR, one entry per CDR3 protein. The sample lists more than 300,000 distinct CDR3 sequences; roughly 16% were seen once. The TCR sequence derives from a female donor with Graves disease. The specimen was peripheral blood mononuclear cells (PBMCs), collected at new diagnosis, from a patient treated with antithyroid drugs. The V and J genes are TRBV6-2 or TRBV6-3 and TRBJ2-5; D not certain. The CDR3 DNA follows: TGTGCCAGCAGTTTCGTGAGTATGGAAGAGACCCAGTACTTC. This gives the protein CASSFVSMEETQYF.